This TCR beta chain was documented in a study of radiation and T cells in renal cell carcinoma. Stated time point: blood 4 weeks post-SBRT, at nephrectomy. As for treatment: 15 Gy SBRT to primary tumor, nephrectomy 4 weeks later. This clone has a handful of counts. The antigen remains unidentified. The CDR3 has 16 residues. Trimming stripped 1 base from V and 6 bases from J, with 15 bases between. Germline V gene lookup returns CDR1 LNHNV and CDR2 YYDKDF (reference sequence). The study, taken as a whole, reports: Top tumor clonotypes rose in blood 2 weeks post-radiation, then contracted.

Method: immunoSEQ multiplex PCR; TCRdb's copy keeps in-frame clones and lacks some. The profile shows around 95,000 clones, around 83% of them singletons. This specimen consisted of blood, obtained from a patient whose treatment included radiotherapy and nephrectomy. The chain uses TRBV15 and TRBJ1-4; tentative D call: TRBD1 (5 bases). The receptor comes from a man aged 55-75 years with renal cell carcinoma. CDR3 sequence: CATSRGRGGKDEKLFF. CDR3 DNA sequence: TGTGCCACCAGCAGAGGGAGGGGAGGGAAGGATGAAAAACTGTTTTTT.